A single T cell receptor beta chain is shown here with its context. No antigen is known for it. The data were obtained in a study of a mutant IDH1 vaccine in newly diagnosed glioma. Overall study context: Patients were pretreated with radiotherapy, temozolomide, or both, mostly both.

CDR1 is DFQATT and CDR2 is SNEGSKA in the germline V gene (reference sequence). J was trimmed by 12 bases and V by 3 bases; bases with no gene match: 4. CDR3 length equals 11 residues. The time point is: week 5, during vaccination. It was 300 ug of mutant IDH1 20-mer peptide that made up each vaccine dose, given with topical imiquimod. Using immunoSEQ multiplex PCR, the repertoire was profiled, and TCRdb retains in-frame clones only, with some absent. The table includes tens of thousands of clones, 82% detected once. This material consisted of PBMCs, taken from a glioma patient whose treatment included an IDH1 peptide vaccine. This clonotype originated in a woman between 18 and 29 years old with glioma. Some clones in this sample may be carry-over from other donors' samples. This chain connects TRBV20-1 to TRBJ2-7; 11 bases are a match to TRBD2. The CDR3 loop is CSARTSGNAYF. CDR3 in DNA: TGCAGTGCTAGGACTAGCGGGAATGCGTACTTC.